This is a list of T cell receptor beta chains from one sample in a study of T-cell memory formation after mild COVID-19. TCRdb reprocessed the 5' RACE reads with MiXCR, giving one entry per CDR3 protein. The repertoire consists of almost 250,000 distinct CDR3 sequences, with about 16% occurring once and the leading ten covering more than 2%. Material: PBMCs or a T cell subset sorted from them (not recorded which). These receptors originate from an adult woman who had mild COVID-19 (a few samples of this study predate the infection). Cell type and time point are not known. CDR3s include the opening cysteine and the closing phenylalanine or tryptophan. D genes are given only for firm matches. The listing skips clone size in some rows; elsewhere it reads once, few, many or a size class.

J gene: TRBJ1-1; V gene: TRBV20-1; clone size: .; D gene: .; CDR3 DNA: TGCAGCCCCCTTTCCCTAAGGTCACCGAACACTGAAGCTTTCTTT; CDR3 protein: CSPLSLRSPNTEAFF
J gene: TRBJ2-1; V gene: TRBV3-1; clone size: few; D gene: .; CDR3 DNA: TGTGCCAGCAGCCAAGGGGGCGGGGGCTTCAATGAGCAGTTCTTC; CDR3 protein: CASSQGGGGFNEQFF
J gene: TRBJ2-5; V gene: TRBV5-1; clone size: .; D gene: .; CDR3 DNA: TGCGCCAGCAGCTTGGCCAGGGCCCAAGAGACCCAGTACTTC; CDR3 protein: CASSLARAQETQYF
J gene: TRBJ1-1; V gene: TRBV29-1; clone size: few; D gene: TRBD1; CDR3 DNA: TGCAGCGTAGACAGGGCTCTGAACACTGAAGCTTTCTTT; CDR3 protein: CSVDRALNTEAFF
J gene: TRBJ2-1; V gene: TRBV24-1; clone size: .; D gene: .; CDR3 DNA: TGTGCCACCACAGAGGCTCGGCCCACTGAGCAGTTCTTC; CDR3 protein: CATTEARPTEQFF
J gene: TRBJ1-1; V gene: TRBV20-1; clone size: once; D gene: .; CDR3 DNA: TGCAGTGCTGCCGAGGGAGACACTGAAGCTTTCTTT; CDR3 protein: CSAAEGDTEAFF
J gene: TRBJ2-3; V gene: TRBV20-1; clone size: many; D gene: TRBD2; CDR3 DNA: TGCAGTGCTAGAGATCCGGGAGGGCCGACAGATACGCAGTATTTT; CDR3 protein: CSARDPGGPTDTQYF
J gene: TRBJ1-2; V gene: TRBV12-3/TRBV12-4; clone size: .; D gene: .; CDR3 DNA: TGTGCCAGCAGTTTAGAACCTTTTTCCCCCTATGGCTACACCTTC; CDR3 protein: CASSLEPFSPYGYTF
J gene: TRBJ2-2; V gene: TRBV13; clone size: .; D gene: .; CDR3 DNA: TGTGCCAGCATTCTCATTGGCGTGGGCGGGGAGCTGTTTTTT; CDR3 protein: CASILIGVGGELFF
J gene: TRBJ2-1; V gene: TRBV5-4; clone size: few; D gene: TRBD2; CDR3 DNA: TGTGCCAGCAGCCCTTATGGGACTAGCGGGAGGCATCGGCAGTTCTTC; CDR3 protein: CASSPYGTSGRHRQFF
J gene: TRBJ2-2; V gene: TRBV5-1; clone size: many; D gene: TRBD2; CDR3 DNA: TGCGCCAGCAGCTTGGTGTTAGCGGGAGGCACCGGGGAGCTGTTTTTT; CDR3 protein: CASSLVLAGGTGELFF
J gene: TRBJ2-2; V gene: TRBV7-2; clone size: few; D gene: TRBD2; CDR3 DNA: TGTGCCAGCAGCCGGGAGCGGGGGAACACCGGGGAGCTGTTTTTT; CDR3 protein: CASSRERGNTGELFF
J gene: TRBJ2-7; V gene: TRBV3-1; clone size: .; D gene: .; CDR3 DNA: TGTGCCAGCAGCCAAGAGGGGCACCCAGGGTACGAGCAGTACTTC; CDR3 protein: CASSQEGHPGYEQYF
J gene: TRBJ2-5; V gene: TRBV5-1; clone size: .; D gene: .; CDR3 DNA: TGCGCCAGCAGCTTGGTGGCAGGGCAACAAGAGACCCAGTACTTC; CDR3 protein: CASSLVAGQQETQYF
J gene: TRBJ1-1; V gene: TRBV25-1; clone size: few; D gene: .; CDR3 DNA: TGTGCCAGCAGTCCCCCTGGTCGGTCGAACACTGAAGCTTTCTTT; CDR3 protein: CASSPPGRSNTEAFF
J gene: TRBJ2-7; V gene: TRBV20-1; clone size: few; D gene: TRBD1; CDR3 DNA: TGCAGTGCTCCGACAGGGGGCTTTTTCTACGAGCAGTACTTC; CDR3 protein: CSAPTGGFFYEQYF
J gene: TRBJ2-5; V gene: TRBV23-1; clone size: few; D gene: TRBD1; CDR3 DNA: TGCGCCAGCCCTCAGGTGGAGGGATCGGCAGGGGGCGAAAAGACCCAGTACTTC; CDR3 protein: CASPQVEGSAGGEKTQYF
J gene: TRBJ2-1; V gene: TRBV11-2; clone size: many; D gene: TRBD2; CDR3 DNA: TGTGCCAGCAGCGCCAGCCTAGCGGGAGGGCAGTATGAGCAGTTCTTC; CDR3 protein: CASSASLAGGQYEQFF